A selection of T cell receptor beta chains follows, all from one sample in a study of cytomegalovirus exposure and HLA in healthy donors. Measured with immunoSEQ multiplex PCR; TCRdb has only the in-frame clones, and not every one. Among some 190,000 clones listed, around 81% were seen once. The specimen sequenced was PBMCs. The receptor set was obtained from a young man in good health and CMV-seronegative. Both conserved end residues are part of each CDR3. The order of the fields is CDR3 length, J gene, V gene, CDR3 protein.

len: 14; j_gene: TRBJ1-2; v_gene: TRBV5-1; CDR3aa: CASSSGQGLYGYTF
len: 14; j_gene: TRBJ1-2; v_gene: TRBV5-5; CDR3aa: CASSLDRVNYGYTF
len: 13; j_gene: TRBJ2-3; v_gene: TRBV28; CDR3aa: CATTSPSTDTQYF
len: 15; j_gene: TRBJ1-2; v_gene: TRBV5-4; CDR3aa: CASSLEQGAVYGYTF
len: 17; j_gene: TRBJ2-5; v_gene: TRBV7-2; CDR3aa: CASSLGLAGGTGETQYF
len: 14; j_gene: TRBJ1-2; v_gene: TRBV5-6; CDR3aa: CASSAGQGFYGYTF
len: 15; j_gene: TRBJ1-1; v_gene: TRBV6-5; CDR3aa: CASISTGGEDTEAFF
len: 15; j_gene: TRBJ1-5; v_gene: TRBV5-6; CDR3aa: CASSLGAGPRQPQHF
len: 14; j_gene: TRBJ2-1; v_gene: TRBV7-9; CDR3aa: CASSLSMSNNEQFF
len: 14; j_gene: TRBJ1-1; v_gene: TRBV9; CDR3aa: CASSVQGGNTEAFF
len: 14; j_gene: TRBJ2-7; v_gene: TRBV28; CDR3aa: CASSIARDLYEQYF
len: 13; j_gene: TRBJ1-1; v_gene: TRBV12-5; CDR3aa: CASGREAQTEAFF
len: 14; j_gene: TRBJ1-1; v_gene: TRBV9; CDR3aa: CASSVELTGYVAFF
len: 18; j_gene: TRBJ2-7; v_gene: TRBV28; CDR3aa: CASSLPPGLAGGAYEQYF
len: 17; j_gene: TRBJ1-5; v_gene: TRBV19; CDR3aa: CASSAAATGNSNQPQHF
len: 18; j_gene: TRBJ2-3; v_gene: TRBV7-2; CDR3aa: CASSLTGKAPSHTDTQYF
len: 16; j_gene: TRBJ2-1; v_gene: TRBV7-3; CDR3aa: CASSLELAGGPNEQFF
len: 17; j_gene: TRBJ2-7; v_gene: TRBV11-2; CDR3aa: CASSTTGGPTMLYEQYF
len: 14; j_gene: TRBJ1-1; v_gene: TRBV19; CDR3aa: CASSRTGMNTEAFF
len: 12; j_gene: TRBJ1-2; v_gene: TRBV29-1; CDR3aa: CSPSTGLYGYTF
len: 12; j_gene: TRBJ2-5; v_gene: TRBV9; CDR3aa: CASSRTSREQYF
len: 13; j_gene: TRBJ2-3; v_gene: TRBV7-8; CDR3aa: CASSLTSRDTQYF
len: 16; j_gene: TRBJ2-5; v_gene: TRBV5-6; CDR3aa: CASSLERSGTRQTQYF
len: 14; j_gene: TRBJ2-7; v_gene: TRBV7-6; CDR3aa: CASSLGTTNAEQYF
len: 14; j_gene: TRBJ2-3; v_gene: TRBV21-1; CDR3aa: CASSKDPNRDTQYF
len: 14; j_gene: TRBJ1-4; v_gene: TRBV28; CDR3aa: CATSIGAGNEKLFF
len: 16; j_gene: TRBJ1-1; v_gene: TRBV15; CDR3aa: CATSRVGPPAGTEAFF